The 18 T cell receptor beta chains given below trace back to one sample, sequenced in a study of early T cells in non-severe SARS-CoV-2 infection. TCRdb ran MiXCR on the 5' RACE reads and lists one entry per CDR3 protein. The sample has about 34,000 distinct CDR3 sequences; about 6.5% are singletons. The sample was whole blood. All receptors derive from an adult who was a healthcare worker with PCR-confirmed SARS-CoV-2 infection or an uninfected control (not recorded which).

This clonotype was observed many times. The chain is built from TRBV7-6 and TRBJ2-7, with a tentative D call TRBD1 (5 bases). Trimming stripped 0 bases from V and 5 bases from J, with 11 bases between. Germline loops: CDR1 SGHVS, CDR2 FNYEAQ. The CDR3 sequence is 14 residues long. Here the CDR3 DNA reads TGTGCCAGCAGCTTAGCGGTAGGGGTTGACGAGCAGTACTTC. The encoded protein is CASSLAVGVDEQYF.

This chain uses TRBV4-2 with TRBJ2-7; 10 positions agree with TRBD2. The CDR3 has 15 residues. In germline, CDR1 is LGHNA, CDR2 YNFKEQ. J gave up 4 bases and V 1 base, and 4 bases lay outside the gene matches. The CDR3 DNA reads TGTGCCAGCAGCCAAGGTCTAGCGGGGGAGTACGAGCAGTACTTC. Translated, it gives CASSQGLAGEYEQYF.

The rearrangement links TRBV29-1 to TRBJ2-5, with D uncertain. Trimming took 2 bases from V and 4 from J, leaving 11 bases between them. Germline CDR1 reads SQVTM; CDR2 reads ANQGSEA. The CDR3 contains 13 residues. The CDR3 DNA follows: TGCAGCGTTGAACCCGGACGTGGAGAGACCCAGTACTTC. The encoded protein is CSVEPGRGETQYF.

This rearrangement joins TRBV28 to TRBJ1-2; 9 nucleotides match TRBD1. J was trimmed by 5 bases and V by 3 bases; bases with no gene match: 4. CDR3 size: 14 residues. Germline V gene lookup returns CDR1 MDHEN and CDR2 SYDVKM. CDR3 DNA: TGTGCCAGCAGTTTGGACAGGGGCCTATATGGCTACACCTTC. Encoded protein: CASSLDRGLYGYTF.

This clonotype has ten or more counts. V and J are TRBV12-3 or TRBV12-4 and TRBJ1-5; D may be TRBD1 (5 bases). With 6 bases removed from V and 0 bases from J, the gap between germline ends came to 12 bases. The CDR3 runs to 15 residues. CDR3: CASSWGGSSNQPQHF. The CDR3 DNA reads TGTGCCAGCAGCTGGGGCGGTTCTAGCAATCAGCCCCAGCATTTT.

This rearrangement joins TRBV11-2 to TRBJ1-4; 7 nucleotides align to TRBD1. Germline V gives CDR1 SGHAT, CDR2 FQNNGV. This CDR3 comprises 15 residues. Losses at the gene ends were 1 base for V and 4 bases for J; bases not matched to a gene: 3. CDR3 amino acids: CASSLVTGINEKLFF. CDR3 DNA sequence: TGTGCCAGCAGCTTAGTGACAGGGATTAATGAAAAACTGTTTTTT.

This clonotype occurred many times. The V gene is TRBV5-6, the J gene TRBJ2-5; weak D call: TRBD1 (6 bases). The CDR3 spans 12 residues. Germline CDR1 SGHDT, CDR2 YYEEEE. V dropped 4 bases and J dropped 4 bases, with 8 bases sitting between them. For the CDR3, the DNA is TGTGCCAGCAGCGTAGGGGGAGAGACCCAGTACTTC. This translates into CASSVGGETQYF.

By share, this clonotype ranks as medium-sized. This chain connects TRBV4-2 to TRBJ2-3, with 10 positions matching TRBD2. Germline V CDR1 and CDR2: LGHNA, YNFKEQ. The CDR3 is 21 residues long. The J segment lost 3 bases and the V segment lost 0 bases, leaving 18 bases of the junction unmatched. The CDR3 DNA sequence: TGTGCCAGCAGCCAAGATCTTGCTGAGGGCCAGCGGGGGGGCCAGACAGATACGCAGTATTTT. Its translation: CASSQDLAEGQRGGQTDTQYF.

Ten or more counts support this clonotype. The rearrangement joins TRBV20-1 to TRBJ2-7; D is undetermined. V was clipped by 6 bases and J by 3 bases, with 12 bases between them. CDR3 length equals 12 residues. Germline loops: CDR1 DFQATT, CDR2 SNEGSKA (reference sequence). The chain's CDR3 is CSASRAYYEQYF. In DNA form, the CDR3 reads TGCAGTGCCAGTCGGGCTTACTACGAGCAGTACTTC.

The genes are TRBV3-2 and TRBJ1-1. TRBV3-2 is marked as a pseudogene. There are 16 residues in the CDR3. For the CDR3, the DNA is TGTGCCAGCAGCCAAGTCCCATCCGGTAGAAACACTGAAGCTTTCTTT. This codes for CASSQVPSGRNTEAFF.

This clonotype was seen ten or more times. The chain is built from TRBV6-6 and TRBJ2-3; D is undetermined. CDR1 and CDR2 from the germline V gene are MNHNY and SVGAGI (reference sequence). The CDR3 has 12 residues. The V end lost 7 bases, the J end lost 2 bases, and 7 bases lay between the germline ends. This chain's CDR3 is CASTASTDTQYF. In DNA, the CDR3 is TGTGCCAGCACCGCCTCCACAGATACGCAGTATTTT.

The chain has TRBV20-1 and TRBJ1-3; weak D call: TRBD1 (6 bases). With 6 bases removed from V and 4 bases from J, the gap between germline ends came to 16 bases. Germline-derived CDR1 and CDR2 are DFQATT and SNEGSKA (reference sequence). The CDR3 has 14 amino acids. The chain's CDR3 is CSARGRGAGNTIYF. The CDR3 DNA reads TGCAGTGCAAGGGGCAGGGGAGCCGGAAACACCATATATTTT.

In this sample, this clonotype turned up many times. The J gene is TRBJ2-3, the V gene TRBV7-9; 12 bases are a match to TRBD2. Trimming at V came to 1 base and at J to 0 bases, leaving 5 bases not matched to a gene. Germline values: CDR1 SEHNR, CDR2 FQNEAQ (reference sequence). The CDR3 runs 18 residues. CDR3: CASSLGWTSGDSTDTQYF. In DNA form, the CDR3 reads TGTGCCAGCAGCTTAGGGTGGACTAGCGGGGATAGCACAGATACGCAGTATTTT.

The table lists this clonotype with many counts. A junction end diverges from the germline sequence, so it may reflect a read error. This chain links TRBV12-3 or TRBV12-4 with TRBJ2-7, with 7 bases that match TRBD2. The CDR3 is 13 residues long. In nucleotides, the CDR3 is TGCGCCAGCAGGCGGACTAGGCCCTACGAGCAGTACTTC. Translating gives CASRRTRPYEQYF.

This clonotype was detected ten times or more. This chain links TRBV12-5 with TRBJ2-1; D is undetermined. This CDR3 has 15 amino acids. Trimming cost V 0 bases and J 4 bases, with 10 bases left between them. Germline CDR1 is LGHNT and CDR2 is FRNRAP. The CDR3 sequence is CASGLVLGRYNEQFF. As DNA, the CDR3 is TGTGCTAGTGGTTTGGTCCTAGGAAGGTACAATGAGCAGTTCTTC.

This clonotype was detected many times. V usage is TRBV7-9 and J usage is TRBJ2-5, with D perhaps TRBD1 or TRBD2 (5 bases each). The CDR3 sequence is 13 residues long. V lost 1 base and J 5 bases, leaving 8 bases between the germline ends. Looked up from germline, CDR1 is SEHNR and CDR2 is FQNEAQ (reference sequence). The CDR3: CASSLGGDETQYF. In nucleotides, the CDR3 is TGTGCCAGCAGCTTAGGAGGGGATGAGACCCAGTACTTC. Complete variable domain (other parts from reference TRBV7-9 and TRBJ2-5): DTGVSQNPRHKITKRGQNVTFRCDPISEHNRLYWYRQTLGQGPEFLTYFQNEAQLEKSRLLSDRFSAERPKGSFSTLEIQRTEQGDSAMYLCASSLGGDETQYFGPGTRLLVL.

The chain is built from TRBV29-1 and TRBJ2-1, with D perhaps TRBD1 (7 bases). This CDR3 is 14 amino acids long. The V end was cut by 5 bases, the J end by 7 bases, with 18 bases between. Per the germline V gene, CDR1 is SQVTM and CDR2 is ANQGSEA. The CDR3 DNA reads TGCAGCGTTTATCAGGGGGGCCCGATGAATGAGCAGTTCTTC. Amino acids: CSVYQGGPMNEQFF.

This clonotype showed up many times. The CDR3 is CASAGTVFYSNQPQHF. The DNA for the CDR3 is TGTGCCAGTGCTGGGACAGTTTTTTATAGCAATCAGCCCCAGCATTTT. The rearrangement uses TRBV19 and TRBJ1-5; 7 nucleotides agree with TRBD1. The V segment lost 8 bases and the J segment 0 bases; nucleotides outside the gene matches: 10. Germline CDR1 and CDR2: LNHDA and SQIVND (reference sequence). CDR3 length: 16 residues.